The 23 T cell receptor beta chains presented below share a single source sample, sequenced in a study of cytomegalovirus exposure and HLA in healthy donors. This PCR relied on a set of 60 Vbeta primers and 13 Jbeta primers. This table comes from immunoSEQ multiplex PCR, and its TCRdb copy is limited to in-frame clones, with some not included. The sample lists around 120,000 clones; roughly three fifths were seen once. Sequenced: PBMCs. The receptors stem from a middle-aged woman in good health and CMV-seropositive.

There are a few counts of this clone. V and J are TRBV7-9 and TRBJ2-5; weak D call: TRBD1 (5 bases). V was shortened by 2 bases and J by 2 bases, with 6 bases between the two germline ends. The CDR3 contains 13 residues. Germline values: CDR1 SEHNR, CDR2 FQNEAQ (reference sequence). The CDR3 DNA follows: TGTGCCAGCAGCTTATACAGGCAAGAGACCCAGTACTTC. Amino acid sequence: CASSLYRQETQYF.

The chain recombines TRBV18 with TRBJ2-2; D is uncertain. Trimming removed 2 bases from V and 4 bases from J, with 8 bases in between. The CDR3 has 14 residues. Looked up from germline, CDR1 is KGHSH and CDR2 is LQKENI. The CDR3 DNA follows: TGTGCCAGCTCACCAAAGAGGTCCACCGGGGAGCTGTTTTTT. Translation gives CASSPKRSTGELFF.

The chain is built from TRBV7-6 and TRBJ2-7; D gene unclear. Germline V lookup: CDR1 SGHVS, CDR2 FNYEAQ. The CDR3 is made up of 14 amino acids. V lost 1 base and J 1 base, leaving 8 bases between the germline ends. CDR3 in amino acids: CASSLGVDSYEQYF. CDR3 nucleotide sequence: TGTGCCAGCAGCTTAGGAGTCGATTCCTACGAGCAGTACTTC. The full variable domain, rest sourced from reference TRBV7-6 and TRBJ2-7, is GAGVSQSPRYKVTKRGQDVALRCDPISGHVSLYWYRQALGQGPEFLTYFNYEAQQDKSGLPNDRFSAERPEGSISTLTIQRTEQRDSAMYRCASSLGVDSYEQYFGPGTRLTVT.

The chain joins TRBV28 to TRBJ2-2, with 8 bases fitting TRBD2. The germline gives CDR1 MDHEN, CDR2 SYDVKM. J gave up 4 bases and V 8 bases, and 12 bases lay outside the gene matches. This CDR3 is 16 amino acids long. CDR3 sequence reads: CASFPTGGRATGELFF. The CDR3 DNA is TGTGCCAGCTTCCCGACGGGAGGGAGGGCCACCGGGGAGCTGTTTTTT.

The V call is TRBV7-9, the J call TRBJ2-7; 8 nucleotides agree with TRBD1. V trimming: 3 bases; J trimming: 7 bases; junction bases outside the gene matches: 5. Germline V gene data show CDR1 as SEHNR and CDR2 as FQNEAQ (reference sequence). CDR3 size: 13 residues. The CDR3 sequence: CASSFQGAREQYF. CDR3 bases: TGTGCCAGCAGCTTTCAGGGGGCGCGTGAGCAGTACTTC.

This chain links TRBV2 with TRBJ2-3; 14 bases line up with TRBD2. Germline V gene lookup returns CDR1 SNHLY and CDR2 FYNNEI. The CDR3 is 18 residues long. With 7 bases clipped from V and 1 base from J, the junction kept 10 bases outside the gene matches. The CDR3 DNA is TGTGCCAGCAACTTAGGGACTAGCGGGAGAATGGGCACAGATACGCAGTATTTT. The encoded protein is CASNLGTSGRMGTDTQYF. Full variable domain (rest looked up from reference TRBV2 and TRBJ2-3): EPEVTQTPSHQVTQMGQEVILRCVPISNHLYFYWYRQILGQKVEFLVSFYNNEISEKSEIFDDQFSVERPDGSNFTLKIRSTKLEDSAMYFCASNLGTSGRMGTDTQYFGPGTRLTVL.

This clone turned up a few times. The genes are TRBV27 and TRBJ2-7; the D gene is possibly TRBD1 (5 bases). This CDR3 is 14 amino acids long. V lost 0 bases and J lost 5, with 11 bases in between. Per the germline V gene, CDR1 is MNHEY and CDR2 is SMNVEV (reference sequence). CDR3 sequence reads: CASSLSLGRDEQYF. Here the CDR3 DNA reads TGTGCCAGCAGTTTATCCTTGGGCAGGGACGAGCAGTACTTC.

This clone turned up a few times. V is TRBV7-9 and J is TRBJ2-7; possibly TRBD2 for D (6 bases). This CDR3 comprises 15 residues. CDR1 is SEHNR and CDR2 is FQNEAQ in the germline V gene (reference sequence). Trimming removed 5 bases from V and 2 bases from J, with 16 bases in between. The CDR3 here is CASSLPGGNPYEQYF. The CDR3 bases are TGTGCCAGCAGCCTCCCCGGCGGGAACCCCTACGAGCAGTACTTC.

This clone showed up just a few times. The chain has TRBV30 and TRBJ1-1; the D gene is possibly TRBD1 (5 bases). V was trimmed by 0 bases and J by 0 bases, leaving 5 bases between them. CDR1 and CDR2 from the germline V gene are GTSNPN and SVGIG (reference sequence). The CDR3 runs to 13 residues. Here the CDR3 reads CAWSVQVNTEAFF. In DNA, the CDR3 is TGTGCCTGGAGTGTACAGGTGAACACTGAAGCTTTCTTT.

The chain carries TRBV11-2 and TRBJ2-1, with D possibly being TRBD1 (6 bases). The length of the CDR3 is 15 residues. With 5 bases removed from V and 6 bases from J, the gap between germline ends came to 17 bases. Germline lookup yields CDR1 SGHAT and CDR2 FQNNGV. The CDR3 here is CASSQGTNVFNEQFF. CDR3 in DNA: TGTGCCAGCAGCCAGGGGACAAACGTATTCAATGAGCAGTTCTTC.

This chain connects TRBV28 to TRBJ2-1; possibly TRBD1 for D (5 bases). The CDR3 length is 15 residues. Germline loops: CDR1 MDHEN, CDR2 SYDVKM. V was pared by 2 bases and J by 4 bases, with 12 bases between. In DNA, the CDR3 is TGTGCCAGCAGTTTACCATATGACAGTTACAATGAGCAGTTCTTC. Protein: CASSLPYDSYNEQFF. Complete variable domain (other parts from reference TRBV28 and TRBJ2-1): DVKVTQSSRYLVKRTGEKVFLECVQDMDHENMFWYRQDPGLGLRLIYFSYDVKMKEKGDIPEGYSVSREKKERFSLILESASTNQTSMYLCASSLPYDSYNEQFFGPGTRLTVL.

The chain joins TRBV6-1 to TRBJ2-1; 9 bases agree with TRBD2. J gave up 5 bases and V 2 bases, and 10 bases lay outside the gene matches. Germline V lookup: CDR1 MNHNS, CDR2 SASEGT. The CDR3 runs 17 residues. The chain's CDR3 is CASSEFLGGRVDNEQFF. CDR3 bases: TGTGCCAGCAGTGAATTTTTAGGCGGGAGGGTAGACAATGAGCAGTTCTTC.

The chain uses TRBV9 and TRBJ2-5; TRBD2 agrees at 7 bases. The CDR3 spans 16 residues. Trimming took 3 bases from V and 5 from J; bases not matched to a gene: 13. Germline V gives CDR1 SGDLS, CDR2 YYNGEE. CDR3 bases: TGTGCCAGCAGCGGGGGGGGAAGGGGCCTTGGGGAGACCCAGTACTTC. It translates to CASSGGGRGLGETQYF.

The chain couples TRBV18 to TRBJ1-2; no firm D call. CDR1 and CDR2 (germline): KGHSH, LQKENI. The length of the CDR3 is 15 residues. Trimming removed 0 bases from V and 0 bases from J, with 8 bases in between. For the CDR3, the DNA is TGTGCCAGCTCACCACCCCCAGTTACTAACTATGGCTACACCTTC. Translating gives CASSPPPVTNYGYTF. The variable domain in full, with the rest retrieved from reference TRBV18 and TRBJ1-2, is NAGVMQNPRHLVRRRGQEARLRCSPMKGHSHVYWYRQLPEEGLKFMVYLQKENIIDESGMPKERFSAEFPKEGPSILRIQQVVRGDSAAYFCASSPPPVTNYGYTFGSGTRLTVV.

This clone has just a few counts. The chain uses TRBV18 and TRBJ2-5; D uncertain. The CDR3 has 17 amino acids. Trimming pared 1 base from V and 3 bases from J, leaving 18 bases between. Looked up from germline, CDR1 is KGHSH and CDR2 is LQKENI. CDR3 residues: CASSPLPTVKSKETQYF. The CDR3, as DNA: TGTGCCAGCTCACCACTTCCAACAGTAAAGTCGAAAGAGACCCAGTACTTC.

This chain joins TRBV30 and TRBJ2-5; 12 bases fit TRBD1. This CDR3 comprises 19 residues. The V segment lost 1 base and the J segment 1 base; nucleotides outside the gene matches: 13. Germline lookup yields CDR1 GTSNPN and CDR2 SVGIG (reference sequence). The CDR3 bases are TGTGCCTGGAGTGGGGGACAGGGGGCGAGGGGGGAGGCCCAAGAGACCCAGTACTTC. Its translation is CAWSGGQGARGEAQETQYF.

The V and J genes are TRBV6-5 and TRBJ2-3, with D possibly TRBD1 on 6 matching bases. The germline CDR1 and CDR2 sequences are MNHEY and SVGAGI. The ends were cut back, 5 bases at V and 6 bases at J, with 18 bases in the middle. The CDR3 has 15 residues. CDR3 region: CASSPPGTSADTQYF. The CDR3 DNA reads TGTGCCAGCAGTCCCCCCGGGACATCGGCGGATACGCAGTATTTT.

The V gene is TRBV7-8, the J gene TRBJ2-1; 9 bases are a match to TRBD2. Germline CDR1 reads SGHVS; CDR2 reads FQNEAQ. V lost 2 bases and J lost 3; bases outside the gene matches: 11. The CDR3 has 18 residues. CDR3 DNA sequence: TGTGCCAGCAGCTTATATCCACCCGTAGCGGGAGACTACAATGAGCAGTTCTTC. It translates to CASSLYPPVAGDYNEQFF.

The chain recombines TRBV10-3 with TRBJ1-2; 7 bases agree with TRBD1. This CDR3 spans 16 amino acids. V shed 5 bases, J shed 2 bases, and the junction held 11 bases outside the gene matches. Per germline, CDR1 ENHRY and CDR2 SYGVKD. The CDR3 coding sequence is TGTGCCATCAGTCCCCCACCCGGGACAGCGAACTATGGCTACACCTTC. It codes for CAISPPPGTANYGYTF.

This clone was counted a few times. The chain employs TRBV27 and TRBJ1-1, with D perhaps matching TRBD1 (5 bases). The ends were cut back, 0 bases at V and 6 bases at J, with 17 bases in the middle. CDR1 and CDR2 from the germline V gene are MNHEY and SMNVEV (reference sequence). This CDR3 comprises 16 residues. CDR3 loop: CASSLSPTVWSAEAFF. In nucleotides, the CDR3 is TGTGCCAGCAGTTTATCCCCGACAGTCTGGAGCGCTGAAGCTTTCTTT.

This clone is a singleton in its sample. The V and J genes are TRBV7-9 and TRBJ2-1, with D possibly being TRBD2 (5 bases). The CDR3 is 15 residues long. Germline V lookup: CDR1 SEHNR, CDR2 FQNEAQ (reference sequence). Trimming cost V 6 bases and J 0 bases, with 12 bases left between them. The CDR3 DNA reads as TGTGCCAGCAGTTCTACGGGATACTCCTACAATGAGCAGTTCTTC. This encodes CASSSTGYSYNEQFF.

The chain employs TRBV4-3 and TRBJ1-6; the D gene is possibly TRBD1 (6 bases). The CDR3 covers 16 residues. Between the trimmed V and J ends, which lost 0 bases and 7 bases, there was a span of 13 bases. CDR1 is LGHNA, CDR2 YSLEER, per germline. This CDR3 is CASSQERLTGNSPLHF. CDR3 bases: TGCGCCAGCAGCCAAGAACGCTTAACAGGGAATTCACCCCTCCACTTT.

This rearrangement joins TRBV4-2 to TRBJ1-3, with 11 bases that match TRBD1. The V and J ends lost 3 bases and 13 bases, in that order; junction bases with no gene match: 5. Germline CDR1 and CDR2: LGHNA and YNFKEQ. The CDR3 sequence is 13 residues long. The CDR3 reads CASSHGTGGPIYF. Written as DNA, the CDR3 is TGTGCCAGCAGCCATGGGACAGGGGGTCCGATATATTTT.